A single sample is the source of the 21 T cell receptor beta chains below, sequenced in a study of OX40 agonist ivuxolimab in advanced cancers. Assay used: immunoSEQ multiplex PCR; TCRdb lists only in-frame clones, some missing. The sample lists some 60,000 clones, 90% to 95% occurring once. Sample: CD4+ or CD8+ T cells sorted from blood, taken in a trial of the OX40 agonist ivuxolimab. The origin of the receptors is an adult with an advanced solid tumor such as melanoma, head and neck, liver or kidney cancer.

V and J are TRBV29-1 and TRBJ2-1; D remains unclear. Trimming pared 4 bases from V and 0 bases from J, leaving 13 bases between. The germline V gene has CDR1 SQVTM and CDR2 ANQGSEA. This CDR3 is 15 amino acids long. The CDR3: CSVAETFSSYNEQFF. The CDR3 DNA reads as TGCAGCGTTGCAGAGACGTTTAGCTCCTACAATGAGCAGTTCTTC.

V and J are TRBV5-1 and TRBJ1-1; no firm D call. The germline gives CDR1 SGHRS, CDR2 YFSETQ. V was trimmed by 0 bases and J by 4 bases, leaving 7 bases between them. The CDR3 extends over 13 amino acids. This CDR3 reads CASSLGLGTEAFF. In nucleotides, the CDR3 is TGCGCCAGCAGCTTGGGCCTCGGCACTGAAGCTTTCTTT. Looking up the rest from reference TRBV5-1 and TRBJ1-1 gives the full variable domain: KAGVTQTPRYLIKTRGQQVTLSCSPISGHRSVSWYQQTPGQGLQFLFEYFSETQRNKGNFPGRFSGRQFSNSRSEMNVSTLELGDSALYLCASSLGLGTEAFFGQGTRLTVV.

This rearrangement joins TRBV9 to TRBJ1-4; D unclear. This CDR3 spans 15 amino acids. Trimming cost V 4 bases and J 0 bases, with 10 bases left between them. Germline V gene data show CDR1 as SGDLS and CDR2 as YYNGEE. CDR3 in DNA: TGTGCCAGCAGCCTAAGTGGAGCAACTAATGAAAAACTGTTTTTT. This sequence encodes CASSLSGATNEKLFF.

The chain combines TRBV19 with TRBJ2-7; D perhaps matches TRBD1 (6 bases). The length of the CDR3 is 13 residues. Per the germline V gene, CDR1 is LNHDA and CDR2 is SQIVND (reference sequence). V dropped 7 bases and J dropped 7 bases, with 17 bases sitting between them. CDR3 bases: TGTGCCAGTACCCCCAGGGGCCTGCGGGAGCAGTACTTC. Its translation: CASTPRGLREQYF.

This clone was detected only once. The chain joins TRBV7-2 to TRBJ1-3; D might be TRBD1 (6 bases). With 1 base removed from V and 3 bases from J, the gap between germline ends came to 13 bases. The CDR3 covers 16 residues. The germline CDR1 and CDR2 sequences are SGHTA and FQGNSA. CDR3 loop: CASSLVEGGGGNTIYF. As DNA, the CDR3 is TGTGCCAGCAGCTTAGTTGAGGGGGGTGGTGGAAACACCATATATTTT.

This chain joins TRBV5-5 and TRBJ1-4; 10 bases match TRBD1. In germline, CDR1 is SGHKS, CDR2 YYEKEE (reference sequence). The CDR3 is 14 residues long. V was clipped by 4 bases and J by 8 bases; unmatched bases: 5. This CDR3 is CASSARDRGEKLFF. The CDR3, as DNA: TGTGCCAGCAGCGCCCGGGACAGGGGCGAAAAACTGTTTTTT.

The rearrangement joins TRBV5-6 to TRBJ2-1, with D unresolved. The CDR3 length is 12 residues. Looked up from germline, CDR1 is SGHDT and CDR2 is YYEEEE. Trimming shortened V by 2 bases and J by 4 bases, and 4 bases separated the two germline ends. CDR3 in DNA: TGTGCCAGCAGCTTTGGTTACAATGAGCAGTTCTTC. Its protein product is CASSFGYNEQFF. The full variable domain, rest sourced from reference TRBV5-6 and TRBJ2-1, is DAGVTQSPTHLIKTRGQQVTLRCSPKSGHDTVSWYQQALGQGPQFIFQYYEEEERQRGNFPDRFSGHQFPNYSSELNVNALLLGDSALYLCASSFGYNEQFFGPGTRLTVL.

This clone has a single count. This chain connects TRBV6-5 to TRBJ2-1, with TRBD2 matching 9 bases. Trimming cost V 6 bases and J 3 bases; bases outside gene matches: 6. Germline CDR1 reads MNHEY; CDR2 reads SVGAGI. The CDR3 runs 15 residues. As DNA, the CDR3 is TGTGCCAGCAGCCCCGCTAGCGGGATCTACAATGAGCAGTTCTTC. This encodes CASSPASGIYNEQFF.

This rearrangement joins TRBV28 to TRBJ2-1; tentatively, D is TRBD2 (5 bases). The CDR3 spans 17 residues. Germline CDR1 and CDR2: MDHEN and SYDVKM. V was clipped by 1 base and J by 3 bases, with 16 bases between them. The CDR3 DNA follows: TGTGCCAGCAGTTTATCCGGGGTGCTAGACCTCTACAATGAGCAGTTCTTC. Translating gives CASSLSGVLDLYNEQFF.

The V call is TRBV14, the J call TRBJ1-4, with TRBD1 matching 8 bases. V shed 3 bases and J 3 bases; nucleotides not matched to a gene: 6. Germline V gene lookup returns CDR1 SGHDN and CDR2 FVKESK. This CDR3 has 16 residues. The CDR3 here is CASSQFGQGPNEKLFF. The CDR3 coding sequence is TGTGCCAGCAGCCAGTTCGGACAGGGCCCTAATGAAAAACTGTTTTTT.

V is TRBV7-6 and J is TRBJ2-7, with D perhaps assigned TRBD1 or TRBD2 (6 bases each). Germline values: CDR1 SGHVS, CDR2 FNYEAQ. The V end was cut by 5 bases, the J end by 0 bases, with 17 bases between. The CDR3 is made up of 16 amino acids. The chain's CDR3 is CASSDPRGGGSYEQYF. In DNA, the CDR3 is TGTGCCAGCAGCGATCCCAGGGGAGGTGGCTCCTACGAGCAGTACTTC.

The chain links TRBV30 to TRBJ2-3; the match to TRBD2 covers 14 bases. Germline trimming cut 1 base from V and 1 base from J; bases unmatched to any gene: 7. The CDR3 is 18 amino acids. CDR1 is GTSNPN, CDR2 SVGIG, per germline (reference sequence). The CDR3 DNA reads as TGTGCCTGGAGTGGACTAGCGGGAGGGGGATCGGGCACAGATACGCAGTATTTT. It is translated as CAWSGLAGGGSGTDTQYF.

The rearrangement uses TRBV7-2 and TRBJ2-7; TRBD2 matches 9 bases. The CDR3 has 15 amino acids. Unmatched junction bases numbered 4, after V lost 3 bases and J lost 1 base. Germline V CDR1 and CDR2: SGHTA, FQGNSA. CDR3 sequence reads: CASSLRAGGSYEQYF. For the CDR3, the DNA is TGTGCCAGCAGCTTGAGGGCGGGGGGGTCCTACGAGCAGTACTTC.

The chain is built from TRBV7-8 and TRBJ2-3, with D uncertain. Trimming removed 3 bases at V and 8 bases at J, with 15 bases between. The germline gives CDR1 SGHVS, CDR2 FQNEAQ. The CDR3 extends over 14 amino acids. The CDR3, as DNA: TGTGCCAGCAGCTTGGAAGGACCGTCGGGTACGCAGTATTTT. It encodes CASSLEGPSGTQYF.

The CDR3 nucleotides are TGTGCCAGCAGTTTATGGGCACGCAGCGAAGAGACCCAGTACTTC. Protein: CASSLWARSEETQYF. This chain joins TRBV27 and TRBJ2-5, with D unclear. In germline, CDR1 is MNHEY, CDR2 SMNVEV (reference sequence). V was trimmed by 1 base and J by 3 bases, leaving 12 bases between them. The CDR3 extends over 15 amino acids.

This chain uses TRBV7-2 with TRBJ2-7; D is unclear. Germline V CDR1 and CDR2: SGHTA, FQGNSA. The CDR3 consists of 15 residues. Deletions cut 2 bases from V and 0 bases from J, with 11 bases between. The CDR3 reads CASSLRNGFSYEQYF. The CDR3 nucleotides are TGTGCCAGCAGCTTAAGGAACGGTTTCTCCTACGAGCAGTACTTC.

The chain links TRBV10-3 to TRBJ2-1; D is tentatively TRBD1 or TRBD2 (5 bases each). Trimming removed 0 bases from V and 4 bases from J, with 19 bases in between. The CDR3 consists of 18 residues. Germline V CDR1 and CDR2: ENHRY, SYGVKD. The CDR3 protein is CAISESLFGAASYNEQFF. The CDR3 DNA is TGTGCCATCAGTGAGTCTCTATTCGGGGCGGCTTCATACAATGAGCAGTTCTTC.

The chain joins TRBV19 to TRBJ1-5; no reliable D call. This CDR3 spans 19 amino acids. Per the germline V gene, CDR1 is LNHDA and CDR2 is SQIVND (reference sequence). Trimming left V 4 bases short and J 0 bases short, with 22 bases between. The CDR3: CASSRRSGIQLNSNQPQHF. Here the CDR3 DNA reads TGTGCCAGTAGTAGACGATCCGGGATCCAATTAAATAGCAATCAGCCCCAGCATTTT.

The CDR3 nucleotides are TGTGCCAGCAGCTTAGCTGGATCAGCGGGAGGGCCTTGGACCGGGGAGCTGTTTTTT. As protein: CASSLAGSAGGPWTGELFF. The chain carries TRBV7-8 and TRBJ2-2; 10 positions match TRBD2. Per the germline V gene, CDR1 is SGHVS and CDR2 is FQNEAQ. The CDR3 totals 19 residues. The V segment lost 0 bases and the J segment 5 bases; nucleotides outside the gene matches: 12.

J is TRBJ1-2 and V is TRBV5-4; D ambiguous. Trimming took 4 bases from V and 4 from J, leaving 17 bases between them. Germline CDR1 is SGHNT and CDR2 is YYREEE (reference sequence). The CDR3 extends over 15 amino acids. CDR3 DNA sequence: TGTGCCAGCAGCCCCCGGGCCGGAAACATCTATGGCTACACCTTC. Protein sequence: CASSPRAGNIYGYTF.

The V gene is TRBV6-5, the J gene TRBJ1-2, with D unclear. The V and J ends lost 5 bases and 2 bases respectively, with 9 bases between them. There are 13 residues in the CDR3. CDR1 is MNHEY and CDR2 is SVGAGI in the germline V gene. CDR3 nucleotides: TGTGCCAGCAGTCCCACAATGAACTATGGCTACACCTTC. Its protein is CASSPTMNYGYTF.